These 24 T cell receptor beta chains came from one sample sequenced in a study of blood T cell repertoires in COVID-19. Profiling relied on immunoSEQ multiplex PCR, and the TCRdb table lists in-frame clones only, not all of them. The sample lists fewer than 150,000 clones, around 87% seen once, with approximately 20% in the top ten. The source material was peripheral blood. These receptors originate from a woman aged 50 to 60 who had recovered from COVID-19.

This rearrangement joins TRBV9 to TRBJ2-1, with 11 nucleotides matching TRBD2. With 0 bases clipped from V and 4 bases from J, the junction kept 3 bases outside the gene matches. The CDR3 spans 16 residues. The germline gives CDR1 SGDLS, CDR2 YYNGEE. This chain's CDR3 is CASSVVSSGGYNEQFF. CDR3 bases: TGTGCCAGCAGCGTAGTCTCTAGCGGGGGGTACAATGAGCAGTTCTTC.

In its sample, this clone was seen once. This chain uses TRBV24-1 with TRBJ2-7; unclear D gene. The CDR3 length is 13 residues. Trimming shortened V by 3 bases and J by 3 bases, and 8 bases separated the two germline ends. Germline assignment: CDR1 KGHDR and CDR2 SFDVKD. This CDR3 reads CATSDPSDYEQYF. CDR3 nucleotides: TGTGCCACCAGTGATCCCTCAGACTACGAGCAGTACTTC.

The chain joins TRBV19 to TRBJ2-1; TRBD2 aligns across 12 bases. The CDR3 loop spans 17 amino acids. J gave up 4 bases and V 6 bases, and 10 bases lay outside the gene matches. Germline lookup yields CDR1 LNHDA and CDR2 SQIVND (reference sequence). CDR3 protein: CASSMTSGSWGYNEQFF. The CDR3 DNA reads TGTGCCAGTAGCATGACTAGCGGGAGTTGGGGATACAATGAGCAGTTCTTC.

The gene calls are TRBV11-1 and TRBJ1-1; 7 nucleotides line up with TRBD1. The germline CDR1 and CDR2 sequences are SGHAT and FQDESV (reference sequence). The J segment lost 2 bases and the V segment lost 6 bases, leaving 6 bases of the junction unmatched. This CDR3 contains 14 residues. CDR3 protein: CASRLTGRNTEAFF. In DNA form, the CDR3 reads TGTGCCAGCAGATTGACAGGGCGTAACACTGAAGCTTTCTTT.

This clone was recorded once. DNA of the CDR3: TGTGCCAGCAGCCTCGAGGGGGCCCCGAACACTGAAGCTTTCTTT. Residues: CASSLEGAPNTEAFF. V gene TRBV4-2 combines with J gene TRBJ1-1; 7 bases match TRBD1. CDR3 length: 15 residues. CDR1 and CDR2 from the germline V gene are LGHNA and YNFKEQ. V shed 4 bases and J 1 base; nucleotides not matched to a gene: 6.

V usage is TRBV6-5 and J usage is TRBJ2-2; the match to TRBD1 covers 9 bases. V shed 5 bases and J 4 bases; nucleotides not matched to a gene: 5. Germline CDR1 reads MNHEY; CDR2 reads SVGAGI. The CDR3 is 15 residues long. The CDR3 here is CASSTDRGLTGELFF. CDR3 in DNA: TGTGCCAGCAGTACGGACAGGGGTCTCACCGGGGAGCTGTTTTTT.

The CDR3 DNA reads as TGTGCCAGCTCCCCTGACAGGGGGGATACGCAGTATTTT. The encoded protein is CASSPDRGDTQYF. The genes are TRBV18 and TRBJ2-3; the match to TRBD1 covers 9 bases. Germline V gives CDR1 KGHSH, CDR2 LQKENI. The ends lost 6 bases at V and 6 bases at J; junction bases unmatched: 4. There are 13 residues in the CDR3.

The chain has TRBV29-1 and TRBJ2-3; D remains unclear. Germline V gives CDR1 SQVTM, CDR2 ANQGSEA. Between the trimmed V and J ends, which lost 4 bases and 3 bases, there was a span of 8 bases. There are 12 residues in the CDR3. CDR3 DNA sequence: TGCAGCGTTGGGAGAGCGACAGATACGCAGTATTTT. Translating it yields CSVGRATDTQYF.

The chain is built from TRBV15 and TRBJ1-2; D possibly corresponds to TRBD1 (6 bases). Deletions cut 2 bases from V and 5 bases from J, with 15 bases between. The CDR3 has 15 amino acids. The V gene's germline CDR1 is LNHNV and CDR2 YYDKDF (reference sequence). Here the CDR3 DNA reads TGTGCCACCAGCAGAACAACAGGGTCCTATTATGGCTACACCTTC. Translated: CATSRTTGSYYGYTF.

The chain is built from TRBV4-1 and TRBJ2-3, with TRBD1 matching 9 bases. Germline-derived CDR1 and CDR2 are MGHRA and YSYEKL. After removal of 2 bases from V and 4 bases from J, the junction contained 7 bases not matched to a gene. This CDR3 has 16 residues. CDR3 bases: TGCGCCAGCAGCCAACCGGACAGGGGATATTCAGATACGCAGTATTTT. It encodes CASSQPDRGYSDTQYF.

V is TRBV19 and J is TRBJ1-5; 7 bases line up with TRBD1. Germline V CDR1 and CDR2: LNHDA, SQIVND (reference sequence). The CDR3 loop spans 15 amino acids. V lost 5 bases and J lost 3; bases outside the gene matches: 7. DNA for the CDR3: TGTGCCAGTAGTCCGTGGGACAGCCTCAATCAGCCCCAGCATTTT. Protein sequence: CASSPWDSLNQPQHF.

V is TRBV6-2 or TRBV6-3 and J is TRBJ2-3, with D possibly matching TRBD1 (6 bases). The V end was cut by 0 bases, the J end by 6 bases, with 19 bases between. From germline, CDR1 is MNHEY and CDR2 SVGEGT. The length of the CDR3 is 17 residues. The DNA for the CDR3 is TGTGCCAGCAGTTACTCGATCGGACAGAGCCCTACGGATACGCAGTATTTT. Protein sequence: CASSYSIGQSPTDTQYF.

The gene calls are TRBV6-5 and TRBJ1-4; D possibly corresponds to TRBD1 (5 bases). The CDR3 is made up of 15 amino acids. The germline V and J ends were trimmed by 7 bases and 7 bases, with 19 bases remaining between them. Looked up from germline, CDR1 is MNHEY and CDR2 is SVGAGI. The CDR3: CASTGGHDRSEKLFF. CDR3 DNA sequence: TGTGCCAGCACGGGAGGACACGATCGGAGTGAAAAACTGTTTTTT.

This clone was counted only a few times. The chain recombines TRBV5-6 with TRBJ2-7, with 9 bases lining up with TRBD1. This CDR3 is 14 amino acids long. Germline-derived CDR1 and CDR2 are SGHDT and YYEEEE. After removal of 2 bases from V and 2 bases from J, the junction contained 2 bases not matched to a gene. CDR3 nucleotides: TGTGCCAGCAGCTTTGACAGGGGGACCTACGAGCAGTACTTC. The encoded protein is CASSFDRGTYEQYF.

This rearrangement joins TRBV18 to TRBJ1-1; D perhaps matches TRBD1 (5 bases). V was clipped by 6 bases and J by 6 bases, with 11 bases between them. Germline V CDR1 and CDR2: KGHSH, LQKENI. The CDR3 sequence is 12 residues long. The chain's CDR3 is CASSPAGAEAFF. The DNA for the CDR3 is TGTGCCAGCTCGCCCGCGGGGGCTGAAGCTTTCTTT.

The chain is built from TRBV11-3 and TRBJ2-1; TRBD1 matches at 7 bases. V lost 2 bases and J lost 4; bases outside the gene matches: 20. Germline CDR1 is SGHNT and CDR2 is YENEEA. CDR3 length equals 20 residues. CDR3 nucleotide sequence: TGTGCCAGCAGCTTAAGGGGGCGGAGGTTGGGCTCAGGAACTTACAATGAGCAGTTCTTC. Its translation: CASSLRGRRLGSGTYNEQFF.

The J gene is TRBJ2-1, the V gene TRBV4-1; D ambiguous. Trimming pared 1 base from V and 8 bases from J, leaving 9 bases between. The CDR3 is 13 residues long. The germline V gene has CDR1 MGHRA and CDR2 YSYEKL. DNA for the CDR3: TGCGCCAGCAGCCAAGTAACCCAGGATGAGCAGTTCTTC. Translation: CASSQVTQDEQFF.

The V and J genes are TRBV5-1 and TRBJ1-3, with a tentative D call TRBD1 (6 bases). The ends were cut back, 2 bases at V and 0 bases at J, with 12 bases in the middle. CDR1 is SGHRS, CDR2 YFSETQ, per germline. This CDR3 has 16 residues. The CDR3 sequence: CASSLGGIGSGNTIYF. The DNA of the CDR3 is TGCGCCAGCAGCTTAGGGGGAATCGGCTCTGGAAACACCATATATTTT.

The chain employs TRBV2 and TRBJ1-2; tentatively, D is TRBD1 (6 bases). The CDR3 contains 13 residues. Germline-derived CDR1 and CDR2 are SNHLY and FYNNEI. Trimming removed 4 bases from V and 3 bases from J, with 9 bases in between. The CDR3 sequence: CASSVDSDYGYTF. CDR3 DNA sequence: TGTGCCAGCAGTGTGGACAGTGACTATGGCTACACCTTC.

The chain links TRBV11-3 to TRBJ1-1, with D tentatively TRBD1 (5 bases). V lost 5 bases and J 7 bases, leaving 20 bases between the germline ends. The CDR3 length is 15 residues. Per germline, CDR1 SGHNT and CDR2 YENEEA. The CDR3 coding sequence is TGTGCCAGCAGCCGCAAACAGTTGGGGGAGGTTGAAGCTTTCTTT. Translating it yields CASSRKQLGEVEAFF.

This chain joins TRBV7-2 and TRBJ2-5; TRBD1 agrees at 10 bases. Germline-derived CDR1 and CDR2 are SGHTA and FQGNSA. J lost 5 bases, V lost 6 bases, and 3 bases had no gene match. The CDR3 length is 13 residues. CDR3 in DNA: TGTGCCAGCAGTCGGGACAGGGGTGAGACCCAGTACTTC. This sequence encodes CASSRDRGETQYF.

This chain joins TRBV5-1 and TRBJ2-2, with a weak D call TRBD1 (6 bases). The CDR3 contains 15 residues. Germline V gene lookup returns CDR1 SGHRS and CDR2 YFSETQ. With 4 bases removed from V and 6 bases from J, the gap between germline ends came to 16 bases. CDR3 sequence reads: CASSATYRAAGELFF. The DNA for the CDR3 is TGCGCCAGCAGCGCAACCTACAGGGCGGCCGGGGAGCTGTTTTTT.

This clone was counted a single time. V and J are TRBV7-2 and TRBJ2-1, with 8 bases fitting TRBD1. The germline CDR1 and CDR2 sequences are SGHTA and FQGNSA. CDR3 length equals 15 residues. The V gene end was trimmed by 3 bases and the J gene end by 0 bases; junction bases not matched to a gene: 1. The DNA for the CDR3 is TGTGCCAGCAGCTTCGACAGGGGCTCCTACAATGAGCAGTTCTTC. Translation gives CASSFDRGSYNEQFF.

The genes are TRBV14 and TRBJ2-7; TRBD2 agrees at 7 bases. J was trimmed by 4 bases and V by 1 base; bases with no gene match: 4. Germline assignment: CDR1 SGHDN and CDR2 FVKESK. The CDR3 consists of 14 residues. DNA of the CDR3: TGTGCCAGCAGCCAAGGGACTAGAGGTTACGAGCAGTACTTC. It is translated as CASSQGTRGYEQYF.